The 9 T cell receptor beta chains given below trace back to one sample, sequenced in a study of post-analysis software for immune sequencing data. Researchers reported that TCR beta cDNA libraries carried unique molecular identifiers. TCRdb re-called the PCR reads through MiXCR, storing one row per CDR3 protein. Among some 160,000 distinct CDR3 sequences listed, around 36% were seen once. The starting material was blood, obtained after autologous hematopoietic stem cell transplantation. These receptors originate from a girl aged 10-17 years with multiple sclerosis.

In its sample, this clonotype was seen a few times. V and J are TRBV5-1 and TRBJ2-7, with TRBD1 identical over 8 bases. The CDR3 covers 14 residues. Germline CDR1 is SGHRS and CDR2 is YFSETQ. The ends lost 4 bases at V and 2 bases at J; junction bases unmatched: 5. In nucleotides, the CDR3 is TGCGCCAGCAGCACACAGACAGGGGCCTACGAGCAGTACTTC. The encoded protein is CASSTQTGAYEQYF.

The chain links TRBV4-3 to TRBJ2-1, with D possibly being TRBD2 (6 bases). The V end lost 1 base, the J end lost 3 bases, and 7 bases lay between the germline ends. The germline gives CDR1 LGHNA, CDR2 YSLEER. The CDR3 consists of 14 residues. CDR3 sequence (DNA): TGCGCCAGCAGCCAAGGGGGAGGCTACAATGAGCAGTTCTTC. Amino acids: CASSQGGGYNEQFF.

V usage is TRBV20-1 and J usage is TRBJ1-1; TRBD1 aligns across 7 bases. V lost 2 bases to trimming and J lost 3 bases; unmatched junction nucleotides: 6. The CDR3 totals 14 residues. Germline lookup yields CDR1 DFQATT and CDR2 SNEGSKA (reference sequence). CDR3 loop: CSARTNRGHTEAFF. The CDR3 DNA reads as TGCAGTGCTAGAACTAACAGGGGACACACTGAAGCTTTCTTT.

This clonotype was seen more than once but under ten times. The chain carries TRBV12-3 or TRBV12-4 and TRBJ2-5; tentative D call: TRBD2 (5 bases). V gave up 5 bases and J gave up 5 bases, with 9 bases separating them. The CDR3 runs 12 residues. The CDR3 is CASSRGSETQYF. In DNA form, the CDR3 reads TGTGCCAGCAGTCGAGGGTCGGAGACCCAGTACTTC.

This clonotype has ten or more counts. The V call is TRBV9, the J call TRBJ2-3, with no clear D. Trimming left V 4 bases short and J 5 bases short, with 17 bases between. The germline CDR1 and CDR2 sequences are SGDLS and YYNGEE. The CDR3 runs to 15 residues. The DNA for the CDR3 is TGTGCCAGCAGCCCACCGGCGTTTTGGGGAGATACGCAGTATTTT. Its translation is CASSPPAFWGDTQYF.

At least ten counts were recorded for this clonotype. The chain is built from TRBV28 and TRBJ2-7; D is possibly TRBD2 (6 bases). Germline values: CDR1 MDHEN, CDR2 SYDVKM. V lost 4 bases and J 2 bases, leaving 15 bases between the germline ends. This CDR3 region has 15 residues. CDR3: CASSSPEGRPYEQYF. CDR3 coding DNA: TGTGCCAGCAGTTCCCCGGAGGGGCGACCCTACGAGCAGTACTTC.

The chain couples TRBV20-1 to TRBJ2-1; 7 nucleotides align to TRBD2. CDR1 and CDR2 from the germline V gene are DFQATT and SNEGSKA (reference sequence). Trimming cost V 1 base and J 5 bases; bases outside gene matches: 11. The CDR3 runs to 16 residues. Here the CDR3 reads CSARGPSRGSHNEQFF. CDR3 DNA sequence: TGCAGTGCTAGAGGTCCCTCCCGCGGGAGCCACAATGAGCAGTTCTTC.

The J gene is TRBJ1-4, the V gene TRBV6-6; TRBD1 matches 8 bases. Germline V gene sequence: CDR1 MNHNY, CDR2 SVGAGI (reference sequence). This CDR3 is built from 14 residues. V shed 6 bases and J 5 bases; nucleotides not matched to a gene: 5. The CDR3 protein is CASRHRGLNEKLFF. Here the CDR3 DNA reads TGTGCCAGCAGACACAGGGGGTTGAATGAAAAACTGTTTTTT.

A note on this clonotype: One end of the junction is discordant with germline, which a read error may explain. The chain joins TRBV7-3 to TRBJ2-1, with a tentative D call TRBD1 (5 bases). Germline V lookup: CDR1 SGHTA, CDR2 FQGTGA. The CDR3 has 15 amino acids. CDR3 amino acids: CTSSQDSMVYNEQFF. CDR3 coding DNA: TGTACCAGCAGCCAAGACAGTATGGTCTACAATGAGCAGTTCTTC. The entire variable domain, with the rest obtained from reference TRBV7-3 and TRBJ2-1, is as follows: GAGVSQTPSNKVTEKGKYVELRCDPISGHTALYWYRQSLGQGPEFLIYFQGTGAADDSGLPNDRFFAVRPEGSVSTLKIQRTERGDSAVYLCTSSQDSMVYNEQFFGPGTRLTVL.